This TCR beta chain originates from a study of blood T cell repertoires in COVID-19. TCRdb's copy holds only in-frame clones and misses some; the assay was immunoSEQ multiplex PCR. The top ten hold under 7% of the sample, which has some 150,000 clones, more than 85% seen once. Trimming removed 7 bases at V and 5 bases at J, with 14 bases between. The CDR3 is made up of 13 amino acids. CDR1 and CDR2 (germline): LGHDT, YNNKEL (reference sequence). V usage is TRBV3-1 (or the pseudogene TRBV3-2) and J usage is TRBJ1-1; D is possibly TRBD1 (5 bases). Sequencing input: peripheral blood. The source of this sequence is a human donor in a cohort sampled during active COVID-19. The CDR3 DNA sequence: TGTGCCAGCAACCCGGGGGGGGGTACTGAAGCTTTCTTT. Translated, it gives CASNPGGGTEAFF.